The 20 T cell receptor beta chains below come from one sample, sequenced in a study of lymphopenia after photon versus proton radiotherapy. Clones were sequenced by immunoSEQ multiplex PCR, and TCRdb holds only the in-frame ones, with some missing. The profile covers more than 45,000 clones, with roughly 90% appearing a single time and approximately 18% taken by the ten largest. The source material was peripheral blood, sampled from a patient treated with photon-based radiotherapy. Receptors were obtained from a woman between 35 and 50 years old with cholangiocarcinoma.

The chain links TRBV7-8 to TRBJ2-6; D gene uncertain. This CDR3 has 17 residues. Trimming removed 1 base at V and 1 base at J, with 11 bases between. Germline lookup yields CDR1 SGHVS and CDR2 FQNEAQ. The CDR3: CASSLERRSSGANVLTF. In nucleotides, the CDR3 is TGTGCCAGCAGCTTAGAAAGACGAAGTTCTGGGGCCAACGTCCTGACTTTC. The variable domain in full, completed from reference TRBV7-8 and TRBJ2-6, reads GAGVSQSPRYKVAKRGQDVALRCDPISGHVSLFWYQQALGQGPEFLTYFQNEAQLDKSGLPSDRFFAERPEGSVSTLKIQRTQQEDSAVYLCASSLERRSSGANVLTFGAGSRLTVL.

The J gene is TRBJ2-3, the V gene TRBV28; D call uncertain. Between the trimmed V and J ends, which lost 4 bases and 5 bases, there was a span of 7 bases. Germline CDR1 is MDHEN and CDR2 is SYDVKM. The CDR3 sequence is 12 residues long. In nucleotides, the CDR3 is TGTGCCAGCAGTTCCTCACGAGATACGCAGTATTTT. It translates to CASSSSRDTQYF.

This clone occurred once. The chain has TRBV6-1 and TRBJ2-1; D gene uncertain. CDR3 length equals 12 residues. V was pared by 6 bases and J by 8 bases, with 11 bases between. CDR1 is MNHNS, CDR2 SASEGT, per germline. The CDR3 DNA follows: TGTGCCAGCAGCTTAGGGTTTGATGAGCAGTTCTTC. It codes for CASSLGFDEQFF.

The rearrangement links TRBV2 to TRBJ2-7; D is perhaps TRBD2 (6 bases). Germline loops: CDR1 SNHLY, CDR2 FYNNEI. This CDR3 region has 14 residues. V was shortened by 3 bases and J by 7 bases, with 16 bases between the two germline ends. DNA of the CDR3: TGTGCCAGCAGTGAGCGGGGAGATCCGGAAGAGCAGTACTTC. Its translation is CASSERGDPEEQYF.

J is TRBJ1-2 and V is TRBV14; D possibly corresponds to TRBD1 (5 bases). CDR1 SGHDN and CDR2 FVKESK come from the germline V gene. CDR3 size: 12 residues. V was clipped by 1 base and J by 11 bases, with 11 bases between them. The DNA of the CDR3 is TGTGCCAGCAGCCAAGCAGGGTCAGCATACACCTTC. Its protein product is CASSQAGSAYTF.

The chain links TRBV9 to TRBJ1-2; no clear D gene. Germline V gene data show CDR1 as SGDLS and CDR2 as YYNGEE. This CDR3 is 12 amino acids long. The V end was cut by 9 bases, the J end by 4 bases, with 13 bases between. The CDR3 loop is CATSTVIYGYTF. The DNA for the CDR3 is TGTGCCACCTCTACAGTGATCTATGGCTACACCTTC.

This rearrangement joins TRBV9 to TRBJ1-5; TRBD1 aligns across 10 bases. CDR1 and CDR2 (germline): SGDLS, YYNGEE. Trimming at V came to 0 bases and at J to 0 bases, leaving 15 bases not matched to a gene. This CDR3 region has 21 residues. The CDR3, as DNA: TGTGCCAGCAGCGTAGTAAATCTGTGGACAGGGGGAGACAATAGCAATCAGCCCCAGCATTTT. This gives the protein CASSVVNLWTGGDNSNQPQHF.

The V and J genes are TRBV4-2 and TRBJ1-2, with D possibly being TRBD1 (5 bases). CDR3 length: 15 amino acids. In germline, CDR1 is LGHNA, CDR2 YNFKEQ. The V end was cut by 0 bases, the J end by 4 bases, with 12 bases between. CDR3 sequence: CASSQDLQGGYGYTF. In nucleotides, the CDR3 is TGTGCCAGCAGCCAAGATCTTCAGGGAGGCTATGGCTACACCTTC.

This clone was observed a few times. This chain joins TRBV6-1 and TRBJ1-5; D not certain. The V end was cut by 3 bases, the J end by 0 bases, with 9 bases between. From germline, CDR1 is MNHNS and CDR2 SASEGT. The CDR3 has 15 residues. This CDR3 reads CASSDNGFSNQPQHF. The CDR3 nucleotides read TGTGCCAGCAGTGATAACGGATTTAGCAATCAGCCCCAGCATTTT.

This chain links TRBV4-3 with TRBJ1-2; 8 bases line up with TRBD1. This CDR3 region has 14 residues. V was clipped by 3 bases and J by 7 bases; unmatched bases: 7. Germline CDR1 LGHNA, CDR2 YSLEER. CDR3 loop: CASSHGDRSSGYTF. In DNA, the CDR3 is TGCGCCAGCAGCCATGGGGACAGGTCTAGTGGCTACACCTTC.

The CDR3 is CASSPIGRNSNEQYF. CDR3 bases: TGTGCCAGCAGCCCTATCGGACGAAACAGCAACGAGCAGTACTTC. The chain carries TRBV7-2 and TRBJ2-7; D ambiguous. Between the trimmed V and J ends, which lost 5 bases and 5 bases, there was a span of 19 bases. The CDR3 length is 15 residues. CDR1 SGHTA and CDR2 FQGNSA come from the germline V gene. The full variable domain, its missing parts supplied by reference TRBV7-2 and TRBJ2-7, is GAGVSQSPSNKVTEKGKDVELRCDPISGHTALYWYRQSLGQGLEFLIYFQGNSAPDKSGLPSDRFSAERTGGSVSTLTIQRTQQEDSAVYLCASSPIGRNSNEQYFGPGTRLTVT.

This rearrangement joins TRBV11-3 to TRBJ2-1; 9 nucleotides match TRBD2. J was trimmed by 4 bases and V by 3 bases; bases with no gene match: 1. This CDR3 region has 14 residues. Germline CDR1 is SGHNT and CDR2 is YENEEA. The DNA of the CDR3 is TGTGCCAGCAGCTTTAGCGGGGGTTACAATGAGCAGTTCTTC. It specifies CASSFSGGYNEQFF. Full variable domain (remainder filled in from reference TRBV11-3 and TRBJ2-1): EAGVVQSPRYKIIEKKQPVAFWCNPISGHNTLYWYLQNLGQGPELLIRYENEEAVDDSQLPKDRFSAERLKGVDSTLKIQPAELGDSAVYLCASSFSGGYNEQFFGPGTRLTVL.

The V call is TRBV29-1, the J call TRBJ1-3; no clear D gene. The CDR3 sequence is 11 residues long. In germline, CDR1 is SQVTM, CDR2 ANQGSEA. The V and J ends lost 0 bases and 4 bases respectively, with 1 base between them. CDR3 protein: CSVEEGNTIYF. DNA for the CDR3: TGCAGCGTTGAAGAGGGAAACACCATATATTTT. Supplemented by reference TRBV29-1 and TRBJ1-3, the full variable domain reads SAVISQKPSRDICQRGTSLTIQCQVDSQVTMMFWYRQQPGQSLTLIATANQGSEATYESGFVIDKFPISRPNLTFSTLTVSNMSPEDSSIYLCSVEEGNTIYFGEGSWLTVV.

V is TRBV27 and J is TRBJ1-5, with D possibly being TRBD1 (5 bases). CDR1 is MNHEY and CDR2 is SMNVEV in the germline V gene (reference sequence). CDR3 size: 16 residues. Trimming removed 7 bases from V and 2 bases from J, with 18 bases in between. In DNA, the CDR3 is TGTGCCAGCAACAAATTGTGGGTGGGGGGCAATCAGCCCCAGCATTTT. Translated: CASNKLWVGGNQPQHF.

The CDR3 reads CASSFRPGDSGNTIYF. CDR3 DNA sequence: TGTGCCAGCAGCTTTAGGCCGGGGGACAGTGGAAACACCATATATTTT. The V call is TRBV7-2, the J call TRBJ1-3; TRBD1 matches 7 bases. Germline trimming cut 3 bases from V and 3 bases from J; bases unmatched to any gene: 8. The CDR3 length is 16 residues. Germline loops: CDR1 SGHTA, CDR2 FQGNSA.

The V call is TRBV19, the J call TRBJ2-3; 9 bases match TRBD2. V gave up 5 bases and J gave up 7 bases; unmatched junction bases: 10. The germline V gene encodes CDR1 LNHDA and CDR2 SQIVND (reference sequence). There are 15 residues in the CDR3. CDR3 nucleotide sequence: TGTGCCAGTAGTGGAGAAGGCGGGGGGGCACATACGCAGTATTTT. Amino acids: CASSGEGGGAHTQYF.

This sequence joins TRBV20-1 and TRBJ2-7, with unresolved D. The CDR3 consists of 11 residues. V dropped 7 bases and J dropped 7 bases, with 14 bases sitting between them. Germline CDR1 reads DFQATT; CDR2 reads SNEGSKA (reference sequence). CDR3 in amino acids: CSVFSGREQYF. CDR3 DNA sequence: TGCAGTGTCTTTTCCGGGCGGGAGCAGTACTTC.

V usage is TRBV4-1 and J usage is TRBJ1-2; 7 bases match TRBD1. The CDR3 sequence is 14 residues long. V dropped 6 bases and J dropped 2; count of bases not matched to a gene: 6. The germline V gene has CDR1 MGHRA and CDR2 YSYEKL. DNA of the CDR3: TGCGCCAGCAGAGAACCGGGACAGAACTATGGCTACACCTTC. Residues: CASREPGQNYGYTF.

The chain uses TRBV5-5 and TRBJ1-1, with 8 bases that match TRBD1. Germline V lookup: CDR1 SGHKS, CDR2 YYEKEE (reference sequence). This CDR3 is built from 13 residues. V trimming: 2 bases; J trimming: 6 bases; junction bases outside the gene matches: 3. CDR3: CASSFGQGSEAFF. The CDR3 nucleotides read TGTGCCAGCAGCTTTGGACAGGGCTCTGAAGCTTTCTTT.

This chain links TRBV19 with TRBJ1-1; tentatively, D is TRBD1 (5 bases). The CDR3 extends over 12 amino acids. V lost 5 bases and J 6 bases, leaving 10 bases between the germline ends. Germline-derived CDR1 and CDR2 are LNHDA and SQIVND (reference sequence). The CDR3 sequence is CASSYQGPEAFF. The CDR3 nucleotides read TGTGCCAGTAGTTATCAGGGACCTGAAGCTTTCTTT.